The next 13 T cell receptor beta chains were all read from a single sample in a study of post-analysis software for immune sequencing data. No cognate antigen is known for these TCRs. Included in the TCR beta cDNA libraries were unique molecular identifiers. Each CDR3 protein gets one entry after TCRdb re-called the PCR reads with MiXCR. The sample has about 200,000 distinct CDR3 sequences, approximately 30% seen once. Study-level findings and limits: TRBV5-6, TRBV5-1 and TRBV20-1 were among roughly five TRBV segments more frequent in patients than controls.

Sequenced sample: blood. Receptor source: a girl aged 2-17 years with multiple sclerosis.

Ten or more counts support this clonotype. The V call is TRBV15, the J call TRBJ2-1; 10 bases map to TRBD2. Germline lookup yields CDR1 LNHNV and CDR2 YYDKDF (reference sequence). CDR3 length: 14 amino acids. After removal of 5 bases from V and 5 bases from J, the junction contained 3 bases not matched to a gene. Here the CDR3 reads CATSGLAEDNEQFF. CDR3 bases: TGTGCCACCAGCGGACTAGCGGAAGACAATGAGCAGTTCTTC.

This chain connects TRBV27 to TRBJ2-4; D uncertain. This CDR3 is built from 14 residues. Per germline, CDR1 MNHEY and CDR2 SMNVEV (reference sequence). With 5 bases removed from V and 3 bases from J, the gap between germline ends came to 11 bases. CDR3 DNA: TGTGCCAGCAGTCACCCAGGCCTCAAAAACATTCAGTACTTC. It is translated as CASSHPGLKNIQYF.

This clonotype was seen many times. The chain recombines TRBV6-2 or TRBV6-3 with TRBJ2-1; TRBD2 matches at 8 bases. J was trimmed by 7 bases and V by 6 bases; bases with no gene match: 11. Germline V CDR1 and CDR2: MNHEY, SVGEGT. This CDR3 is built from 15 residues. The CDR3 region is CASRSAGLDLNEQFF. Written as DNA, the CDR3 is TGTGCCAGCAGATCCGCGGGACTAGATTTGAATGAGCAGTTCTTC.

The chain is built from TRBV28 and TRBJ1-1; weak D call: TRBD1 (5 bases). The CDR3 contains 16 residues. From germline, CDR1 is MDHEN and CDR2 SYDVKM. Trimming removed 6 bases at V and 4 bases at J, with 21 bases between. CDR3 amino acids: CASRPETGGGGTEAFF. CDR3 nucleotides: TGTGCCAGCAGACCAGAGACTGGGGGTGGGGGCACTGAAGCTTTCTTT.

This clonotype was counted between two and nine times. This chain joins TRBV7-9 and TRBJ2-3; D call uncertain. Deletions cut 4 bases from V and 4 bases from J, with 15 bases between. The CDR3 is 15 residues long. Germline V CDR1 and CDR2: SEHNR, FQNEAQ (reference sequence). The CDR3 DNA reads TGTGCCAGCAGCTGGGGTGGTAGTATCCCAGATACGCAGTATTTT. It is translated as CASSWGGSIPDTQYF. The full variable domain, completed using reference TRBV7-9 and TRBJ2-3, is DTGVSQNPRHKITKRGQNVTFRCDPISEHNRLYWYRQTLGQGPEFLTYFQNEAQLEKSRLLSDRFSAERPKGSFSTLEIQRTEQGDSAMYLCASSWGGSIPDTQYFGPGTRLTVL.

As regards this clonotype: A junction boundary mismatches the germline segment, possibly from a read error. V is TRBV5-6 and J is TRBJ2-2, with TRBD1 identical over 7 bases. The CDR3 totals 16 residues. Germline V gene sequence: CDR1 SGHDT, CDR2 YYEEEE. CDR3 loop: CACSLDRTDYTGELFF. CDR3 coding DNA: TGTGCCTGCAGCTTGGACAGGACAGATTACACCGGGGAGCTGTTTTTT.

This clonotype has at least ten counts. This chain uses TRBV20-1 with TRBJ2-1, with 8 bases identical to TRBD2. Germline V gene lookup returns CDR1 DFQATT and CDR2 SNEGSKA (reference sequence). The CDR3 has 14 residues. Germline trimming cut 7 bases from V and 5 bases from J; bases unmatched to any gene: 10. This CDR3 reads CSVFSSGADNEQFF. DNA for the CDR3: TGCAGTGTATTTAGTAGCGGGGCCGACAATGAGCAGTTCTTC.

This clonotype was picked up a small number of times. The CDR3 is CSASRGTTEAFF. For the CDR3, the DNA is TGCAGTGCTAGCAGGGGAACCACTGAAGCTTTCTTT. The J gene is TRBJ1-1, the V gene TRBV20-1, with D tentatively TRBD1 (6 bases). Trimming removed 3 bases from V and 4 bases from J, with 9 bases in between. CDR3 length equals 12 residues. In germline, CDR1 is DFQATT, CDR2 SNEGSKA (reference sequence).

This clonotype was observed at least ten times. CDR3 nucleotide sequence: TGTGCCAGCAGTTTATCGGCGGACCATTATGGCTACACCTTC. This encodes CASSLSADHYGYTF. The genes are TRBV27 and TRBJ1-2; the D is unclear. V was clipped by 0 bases and J by 5 bases, with 10 bases between them. CDR1 and CDR2 (germline): MNHEY, SMNVEV (reference sequence). The CDR3 is 14 residues long.

The CDR3 loop is CASSSPGTEAYEQYF. CDR3 DNA: TGTGCCAGCAGTTCGCCCGGGACAGAGGCCTACGAGCAGTACTTC. This chain connects TRBV28 to TRBJ2-7; TRBD1 matches at 7 bases. Germline values: CDR1 MDHEN, CDR2 SYDVKM. This CDR3 is 15 amino acids long. The V gene end was trimmed by 4 bases and the J gene end by 2 bases; junction bases not matched to a gene: 8. The full variable domain, its missing parts supplied by reference TRBV28 and TRBJ2-7, is DVKVTQSSRYLVKRTGEKVFLECVQDMDHENMFWYRQDPGLGLRLIYFSYDVKMKEKGDIPEGYSVSREKKERFSLILESASTNQTSMYLCASSSPGTEAYEQYFGPGTRLTVT.

The chain couples TRBV5-1 to TRBJ1-1, with a tentative D call TRBD1 (5 bases). In germline, CDR1 is SGHRS, CDR2 YFSETQ. The V end was cut by 4 bases, the J end by 0 bases, with 10 bases between. This CDR3 has 14 residues. CDR3 in DNA: TGCGCCAGCAGCCCCGACAGAATGAACACTGAAGCTTTCTTT. This gives the protein CASSPDRMNTEAFF.

This clonotype was observed a handful of times. The chain combines TRBV27 with TRBJ1-1; D unclear. The CDR3 is made up of 13 amino acids. CDR1 is MNHEY and CDR2 is SMNVEV in the germline V gene (reference sequence). V was pared by 9 bases and J by 1 base, with 12 bases between. CDR3 nucleotides: TGTGCCAGTCGCCCGGGGTCGAACACTGAAGCTTTCTTT. Encoded protein: CASRPGSNTEAFF.

The genes are TRBV20-1 and TRBJ2-3; the D call may be TRBD1 or TRBD2 (6 bases each). Germline CDR1 and CDR2: DFQATT and SNEGSKA (reference sequence). The CDR3 is made up of 16 amino acids. Between the trimmed V and J ends, which lost 3 bases and 1 base, there was a span of 17 bases. The CDR3 spells CSARLSGVAGTDTQYF. In DNA form, the CDR3 reads TGCAGTGCTAGGCTGTCAGGGGTAGCGGGCACAGATACGCAGTATTTT.